Below are 7 T cell receptor beta chains sequenced from a single sample in a study of regulatory T cells in long-lasting Graves disease. Specified time point: newly diagnosed GD, antithyroid drugs for less than 3 months. PBMC RNA was the source of the TCR library. The TCR beta library used iRepertoire HTBI primers with Arm-PCR amplification of CDR3. TCRdb reanalysed the multiplex PCR reads using MiXCR and keeps one entry per CDR3 protein. The sample consists of a few hundred thousand distinct CDR3 sequences, roughly a sixth of them appearing once. The sample also formed part of further work on T cells in Graves' hyperthyroidism and ophthalmopathy.

Here the sequenced sample was peripheral blood mononuclear cells (PBMCs), taken at new diagnosis, from a patient treated with antithyroid drugs. These receptors all come from a man aged 35-49 years with Graves disease.

This clonotype was detected ten times or more. This chain uses TRBV20-1 with TRBJ2-3; no reliable D call. V was shortened by 0 bases and J by 4 bases, with 17 bases between the two germline ends. The germline V gene encodes CDR1 DFQATT and CDR2 SNEGSKA (reference sequence). The CDR3 is made up of 16 amino acids. The CDR3 coding sequence is TGCAGTGCTAGAGATGCGCGGAACTGGCTAGCAGATACGCAGTATTTT. The encoded protein is CSARDARNWLADTQYF.

Ten or more counts support this clonotype. The chain recombines TRBV20-1 with TRBJ2-7, with D perhaps TRBD1 or TRBD2 (5 bases each). The CDR3 length is 14 residues. The ends were cut back, 5 bases at V and 1 base at J, with 15 bases in the middle. The germline gives CDR1 DFQATT, CDR2 SNEGSKA (reference sequence). In DNA, the CDR3 is TGCAGTGCTCCGGGGCTCGCGATGTCCTACGAGCAGTACTTC. This gives the protein CSAPGLAMSYEQYF.

The chain is built from TRBV2 and TRBJ1-1, with TRBD1 matching over 12 bases. V shed 4 bases, J shed 1 base, and the junction held 4 bases outside the gene matches. This CDR3 is 16 amino acids long. Germline CDR1 and CDR2: SNHLY and FYNNEI. CDR3 DNA sequence: TGTGCCAGCAGTGTCGGGACAGGGGGCCGGAACACTGAAGCTTTCTTT. This sequence encodes CASSVGTGGRNTEAFF. Combining the CDR3 with reference TRBV2 and TRBJ1-1 gives the whole variable domain EPEVTQTPSHQVTQMGQEVILRCVPISNHLYFYWYRQILGQKVEFLVSFYNNEISEKSEIFDDQFSVERPDGSNFTLKIRSTKLEDSAMYFCASSVGTGGRNTEAFFGQGTRLTVV.

This clonotype was detected a few times. This sequence joins TRBV28 and TRBJ2-4, with D maybe TRBD1 (5 bases). The CDR3 has 16 residues. The germline V gene has CDR1 MDHEN and CDR2 SYDVKM. Trimming cost V 5 bases and J 1 base, with 15 bases left between them. In DNA form, the CDR3 reads TGTGCCAGCAGTCCCAGGACCTGGGGCGCCAAAAACATTCAGTACTTC. Encoded protein: CASSPRTWGAKNIQYF.

There are a few counts of this clonotype. The CDR3 end shows no conserved phenylalanine or tryptophan, and so a read error is likely. The J gene is TRBJ1-1, the V gene TRBV11-3; TRBD1 aligns across 7 bases. Germline V lookup: CDR1 SGHNT, CDR2 YENEEA. This CDR3 has 13 amino acids. V gave up 3 bases and J gave up 7 bases; unmatched junction bases: 5. As DNA, the CDR3 is TGTGCCAGCAGCTTGGGACAGTCCTATGAAGCTTTCTCT. Protein: CASSLGQSYEAFS.

This clonotype was detected only a few times. This chain uses TRBV4-2 with TRBJ1-5; weak D call: TRBD1 (5 bases). Between the trimmed V and J ends, which lost 0 bases and 10 bases, there was a span of 13 bases. The CDR3 contains 14 residues. The germline V gene has CDR1 LGHNA and CDR2 YNFKEQ. The CDR3, as DNA: TGTGCCAGCAGCCAAGATCTGAGGGACTCACCCCAGCATTTT. It encodes CASSQDLRDSPQHF.

There are many counts of this clonotype. The rearrangement links TRBV28 to TRBJ1-5; 7 bases line up with TRBD1. The CDR3 consists of 13 residues. Germline V CDR1 and CDR2: MDHEN, SYDVKM. V dropped 5 bases and J dropped 9; count of bases not matched to a gene: 7. As DNA, the CDR3 is TGTGCCAGCAGTCAGGGACAGTCCCGGCCCCAGCATTTT. Residues: CASSQGQSRPQHF.